These T cell receptor beta chains were read from a single sample in a study of blood T cell repertoires in COVID-19. Assay used: immunoSEQ multiplex PCR; TCRdb lists only in-frame clones, some missing. The data show about 74,000 clones, roughly nine tenths seen once. The specimen sequenced was peripheral blood. The source of these receptors is a man between 45 and 60 years old with acute or convalescent COVID-19. CDR3s include the opening cysteine and the closing phenylalanine or tryptophan. D genes are given only for firm matches. A clone size is listed for some rows: how often the clone was seen (once, few, many), or a class if it is expanded.

j_gene	d_gene	abundance	v_gene	CDR3aa	CDR3nt
TRBJ2-5	TRBD2	NA	TRBV7-2	CASSRLGAGEQTQYF	TGTGCCAGCAGCCGGTTGGGCGCGGGAGAACAGACCCAGTACTTC
TRBJ2-7	TRBD1	once	TRBV13	CASSWRDRGYEQYF	TGTGCCAGCAGCTGGAGGGACAGGGGCTACGAGCAGTACTTC
TRBJ2-3	NA	NA	TRBV7-8	CASSLRGIGVSDTQYF	TGTGCCAGCAGCTTAAGGGGCATCGGAGTATCCGATACGCAGTATTTT
TRBJ1-1	NA	NA	TRBV30	CAWSVGGRAFF	TGTGCCTGGAGTGTAGGGGGAAGAGCTTTCTTT
TRBJ2-7	TRBD2	NA	TRBV9	CASSVGTSGTLSSYEQYF	TGTGCCAGCAGCGTAGGTACTAGCGGGACTCTTAGCTCCTACGAGCAGTACTTC
TRBJ1-4	NA	once	TRBV19	CASRTLGSPNEKLFF	TGTGCCAGTAGGACCCTCGGGAGTCCGAATGAAAAACTGTTTTTT
TRBJ2-6	TRBD2	NA	TRBV27	CASSLLGGFGANVLTF	TGTGCCAGCAGTTTATTGGGGGGGTTTGGGGCCAACGTCCTGACTTTC
TRBJ2-2	TRBD1	NA	TRBV5-1	CASSLTGVSTGELFF	TGCGCCAGCAGCTTGACAGGGGTGTCCACCGGGGAGCTGTTTTTT
TRBJ1-1	NA	NA	TRBV19	CASISGLSAFF	TGTGCCAGTATCTCAGGGTTGAGCGCTTTCTTT
TRBJ1-1	NA	once	TRBV11-2	CASRGGVSMNTEAFF	TGTGCCAGCCGAGGAGGGGTAAGCATGAACACTGAAGCTTTCTTT
TRBJ2-2	NA	NA	TRBV24-1	CATKNRVGTGELFF	TGTGCCACTAAAAACAGGGTAGGGACCGGGGAGCTGTTTTTT
TRBJ2-5	NA	NA	TRBV5-8	CASSRGQQETQYF	TGTGCCAGCAGCCGTGGACAGCAAGAGACCCAGTACTTC
TRBJ2-1	TRBD2	once	TRBV5-8	CASSPPVGSGRRQFF	TGTGCCAGCAGCCCCCCCGTGGGTAGCGGGAGAAGGCAGTTCTTC
TRBJ2-7	NA	NA	TRBV11-2	CASSPPTSPLLEQYF	TGTGCCAGCAGTCCCCCGACTTCCCCTCTCCTCGAGCAGTACTTC
TRBJ1-4	TRBD1	NA	TRBV7-9	CASSPGQGAEKLFF	TGTGCCAGCAGCCCGGGACAGGGGGCTGAAAAACTGTTTTTT
TRBJ1-1	TRBD1	NA	TRBV10-3	CAISVQGIMNTEAFF	TGTGCCATCAGCGTACAGGGGATCATGAACACTGAAGCTTTCTTT
TRBJ1-4	TRBD1	NA	TRBV7-9	CASSLRQGATNEKLFF	TGTGCCAGCAGCTTAAGGCAGGGGGCAACTAATGAAAAACTGTTTTTT
TRBJ1-1	TRBD1	NA	TRBV5-1	CASSTGQGGRTEAFF	TGCGCCAGCAGCACGGGACAGGGAGGGCGTACTGAAGCTTTCTTT
TRBJ1-4	TRBD1	once	TRBV28	CASTSDRGREKLFF	TGTGCCAGCACCTCAGACAGGGGGCGAGAAAAACTGTTTTTT
TRBJ2-3	NA	NA	TRBV29-1	CSVTTFGGTDTQYF	TGCAGCGTTACGACTTTTGGTGGCACAGATACGCAGTATTTT
TRBJ1-6	NA	NA	TRBV6-1	CASSEARVSSYNSPLHF	TGTGCCAGCAGTGAAGCGCGAGTGAGCTCCTATAATTCACCCCTCCACTTT
TRBJ1-4	NA	NA	TRBV29-1	CSVALNEKLFF	TGCAGCGTAGCGCTTAATGAAAAACTGTTTTTT
TRBJ2-2	TRBD2	NA	TRBV7-9	CASSPLRGSSGHFVGELFF	TGTGCCAGCAGCCCCCTAAGGGGTAGTAGCGGGCATTTCGTCGGGGAGCTGTTTTTT
TRBJ2-3	NA	once	TRBV18	CASSPRHHSTDTQYF	TGTGCCAGCTCACCCAGGCATCACAGCACAGATACGCAGTATTTT
TRBJ1-6	NA	NA	TRBV2	CASRGGKGSPLHF	TGTGCCAGCAGGGGCGGAAAGGGGTCACCCCTCCACTTT
TRBJ1-6	NA	NA	TRBV7-2	CASTLGVASPLHF	TGTGCCAGCACTCTAGGGGTGGCTTCACCCCTCCACTTT
TRBJ2-5	NA	NA	TRBV9	CASSVGTLETQYF	TGTGCCAGCAGCGTCGGGACTTTGGAGACCCAGTACTTC
TRBJ2-1	NA	NA	TRBV4-1	CASSQPPGTRSYNEQFF	TGCGCCAGCAGCCAGCCTCCCGGGACTCGGTCCTACAATGAGCAGTTCTTC
TRBJ1-1	NA	NA	TRBV25-1	CASRVDSYTEAFF	TGTGCCAGCAGGGTTGACAGTTACACTGAAGCTTTCTTT
TRBJ2-6	NA	NA	TRBV7-2	CASSGQIPGANVLTF	TGTGCCAGCAGCGGGCAGATCCCTGGGGCCAACGTCCTGACTTTC
TRBJ2-3	TRBD2	NA	TRBV7-3	CASSPRRGALDTQYF	TGTGCCAGCAGCCCTCGGCGGGGGGCCTTAGATACGCAGTATTTT
TRBJ1-2	NA	NA	TRBV10-2	CASSGGRPYGYTF	TGCGCCAGCAGTGGAGGGCGCCCCTATGGCTACACCTTC
TRBJ1-1	NA	NA	TRBV27	CATRGHLNTEAFF	TGTGCCACCCGGGGACACCTGAACACTGAAGCTTTCTTT
TRBJ1-2	NA	NA	TRBV3-1/TRBV3-2	CASSQRQPNPGYTF	TGTGCCAGCAGCCAGAGGCAGCCAAACCCTGGCTACACCTTC
TRBJ1-4	TRBD1	few	TRBV11-2	CASSTHRGIGEKLFF	TGTGCCAGCAGCACGCACAGGGGAATAGGTGAAAAACTGTTTTTT
TRBJ2-1	TRBD2	NA	TRBV19	CASNRAGGPVEQFF	TGTGCCAGTAACCGAGCGGGAGGGCCGGTTGAGCAGTTCTTC
TRBJ2-6	NA	NA	TRBV19	CASSIEGYGANVLTF	TGTGCCAGTAGTATCGAGGGATACGGGGCCAACGTCCTGACTTTC
TRBJ1-2	TRBD1	NA	TRBV6-5	CASSHRRDRDYGYTF	TGTGCCAGCAGTCACCGACGGGACAGGGACTATGGCTACACCTTC
TRBJ2-7	NA	NA	TRBV28	CASNQPGAGYEQYF	TGTGCCAGCAATCAGCCAGGGGCGGGCTACGAGCAGTACTTC
TRBJ1-1	TRBD1	NA	TRBV10-3	CAIRTGQGTEAFF	TGTGCCATCAGGACGGGACAGGGCACTGAAGCTTTCTTT
TRBJ2-1	NA	NA	TRBV29-1	CSVSPAWGGGKYNEQFF	TGCAGCGTTTCTCCGGCGTGGGGAGGAGGAAAGTACAATGAGCAGTTCTTC
TRBJ1-4	TRBD1	NA	TRBV14	CASSQQGANEKLFF	TGTGCCAGCAGCCAACAGGGGGCTAATGAAAAACTGTTTTTT
TRBJ2-7	NA	NA	TRBV27	CASSSLLAGTYEQYF	TGTGCCAGCAGTTCCCTCCTGGCAGGAACCTACGAGCAGTACTTC
TRBJ2-5	NA	NA	TRBV7-3	CASSLTEGETQYF	TGTGCCAGCAGCTTAACAGAGGGAGAGACCCAGTACTTC
TRBJ2-6	NA	NA	TRBV3-1/TRBV3-2	CASSPDMSGANVLTF	TGTGCCAGCAGCCCGGACATGTCTGGGGCCAACGTCCTGACTTTC